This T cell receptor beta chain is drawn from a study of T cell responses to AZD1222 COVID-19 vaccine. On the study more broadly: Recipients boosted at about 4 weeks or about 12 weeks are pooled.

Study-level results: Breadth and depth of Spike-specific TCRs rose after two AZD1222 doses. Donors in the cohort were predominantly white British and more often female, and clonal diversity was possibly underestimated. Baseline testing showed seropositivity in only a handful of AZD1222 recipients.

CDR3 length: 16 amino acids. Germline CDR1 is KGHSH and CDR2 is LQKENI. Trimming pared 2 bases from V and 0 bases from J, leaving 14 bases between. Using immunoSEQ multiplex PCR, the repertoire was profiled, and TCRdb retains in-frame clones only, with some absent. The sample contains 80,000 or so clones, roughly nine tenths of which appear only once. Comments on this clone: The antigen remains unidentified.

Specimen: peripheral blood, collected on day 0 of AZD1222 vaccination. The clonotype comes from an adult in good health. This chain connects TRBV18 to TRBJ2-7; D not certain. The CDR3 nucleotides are TGTGCCAGCTCACCAATCGCCAGCCTCAGCTCCTACGAGCAGTACTTC. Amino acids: CASSPIASLSSYEQYF.